What follows are 18 T cell receptor beta chains derived from one specimen sequenced in a study of blood T cell repertoires in COVID-19. Data came from immunoSEQ multiplex PCR; TCRdb stores just in-frame clones and leaves some out. Of roughly 310,000 clones in the sample, roughly 90% are singletons; the top ten hold less than 3.5%. The sample taken for sequencing was peripheral blood. These TCRs come from a woman in her twenties or thirties with COVID-19, enrolled during active disease.

The rearrangement uses TRBV10-1 and TRBJ2-1, with 9 bases identical to TRBD1. The CDR3 covers 14 residues. After removal of 7 bases from V and 8 bases from J, the junction contained 9 bases not matched to a gene. From germline, CDR1 is WNHNN and CDR2 SYGVQD (reference sequence). The CDR3 protein is CASTRDRVWYEQFF. In DNA, the CDR3 is TGCGCCAGCACTAGGGACAGGGTCTGGTATGAGCAGTTCTTC.

The V call is TRBV6-9, the J call TRBJ2-7, with 9 bases identical to TRBD1. The CDR3 spans 16 residues. The germline V gene encodes CDR1 MNHGY and CDR2 SVAAGI. After removal of 1 base from V and 5 bases from J, the junction contained 9 bases not matched to a gene. CDR3 amino acids: CASSYWPRQGVNEQYF. The CDR3 DNA reads TGTGCCAGCAGTTATTGGCCCCGACAGGGGGTCAACGAGCAGTACTTC.

The chain is built from TRBV7-9 and TRBJ1-2, with D possibly TRBD1 on 6 matching bases. Germline assignment: CDR1 SEHNR and CDR2 FQNEAQ (reference sequence). Trimming removed 5 bases from V and 2 bases from J, with 18 bases in between. The CDR3 length is 16 residues. DNA for the CDR3: TGTGCCAGCAGCCCGACAGGATTACTCAAGAACTATGGCTACACCTTC. It yields the protein CASSPTGLLKNYGYTF.

V usage is TRBV5-1 and J usage is TRBJ2-2; 7 nucleotides align to TRBD2. Germline V gene lookup returns CDR1 SGHRS and CDR2 YFSETQ. This CDR3 is 16 amino acids long. V was clipped by 0 bases and J by 2 bases; unmatched bases: 4. The CDR3 loop reads CASSLAPSGNTGELFF. The CDR3 DNA reads TGCGCCAGCAGCTTGGCCCCTAGCGGAAACACCGGGGAGCTGTTTTTT.

This chain connects TRBV3-1 (or the pseudogene TRBV3-2) to TRBJ1-3; 10 nucleotides line up with TRBD1. CDR3 length equals 16 residues. Germline V gene lookup returns CDR1 LGHDT and CDR2 YNNKEL (reference sequence). The J segment lost 5 bases and the V segment lost 1 base, leaving 5 bases of the junction unmatched. The CDR3 is CASSQVRDRGRNTIYF. CDR3 DNA: TGTGCCAGCAGCCAAGTCCGGGACAGGGGAAGAAACACCATATATTTT.

The rearrangement links TRBV30 to TRBJ1-3; tentative D call: TRBD1 (5 bases). CDR1 GTSNPN and CDR2 SVGIG come from the germline V gene (reference sequence). The CDR3 runs 16 residues. V gave up 1 base and J gave up 0 bases, with 13 bases separating them. CDR3 bases: TGTGCCTGGAGTGCCCCAGGGATTAGCTCTGGAAACACCATATATTTT. As protein: CAWSAPGISSGNTIYF.

V is TRBV7-3 and J is TRBJ1-2, with D unclear. Germline CDR1 reads SGHTA; CDR2 reads FQGTGA. The CDR3 loop spans 13 amino acids. V lost 4 bases to trimming and J lost 6 bases, with 12 bases between them. CDR3 protein: CASSSTGGNGYTF. The CDR3 nucleotides read TGTGCCAGCAGCTCGACGGGAGGCAATGGCTACACCTTC.

V gene TRBV2 combines with J gene TRBJ1-5; 8 positions agree with TRBD1. With V trimmed by 4 bases and J by 6 bases, 5 bases remained unmatched. The CDR3 has 14 residues. Germline V gene sequence: CDR1 SNHLY, CDR2 FYNNEI. The chain's CDR3 is CASSGGQGRQPQHF. CDR3 DNA sequence: TGTGCCAGCAGTGGAGGACAGGGTCGTCAGCCCCAGCATTTT.

This clone occurred a few times. The chain recombines TRBV28 with TRBJ2-7; D gene ambiguous. The germline gives CDR1 MDHEN, CDR2 SYDVKM. Trimming pared 5 bases from V and 2 bases from J, leaving 10 bases between. There are 13 residues in the CDR3. The CDR3 coding sequence is TGTGCCAGCAGTACTCCTAGGACCTACGAGCAGTACTTC. Translation gives CASSTPRTYEQYF.

This chain links TRBV15 with TRBJ1-2; D may be TRBD1 (6 bases). The CDR3 spans 13 residues. Germline V gene sequence: CDR1 LNHNV, CDR2 YYDKDF (reference sequence). The V end was cut by 3 bases, the J end by 8 bases, with 13 bases between. CDR3 loop: CATSRGGGRGYTF. The DNA for the CDR3 is TGTGCCACCAGCAGGGGAGGGGGAAGAGGCTACACCTTC.

The rearrangement uses TRBV2 and TRBJ1-5; 9 bases are shared with TRBD1. Unmatched junction bases numbered 5, after V lost 6 bases and J lost 2 bases. Germline V gives CDR1 SNHLY, CDR2 FYNNEI. The CDR3 is 15 residues long. The CDR3 loop reads CASRDRDRGNQPQHF. The DNA of the CDR3 is TGTGCCAGCAGGGACCGGGACAGGGGCAATCAGCCCCAGCATTTT.

The chain has TRBV2 and TRBJ1-3; D uncertain. V lost 4 bases and J lost 4, with 8 bases in between. This CDR3 has 13 amino acids. Germline V gene data show CDR1 as SNHLY and CDR2 as FYNNEI. CDR3 loop: CASSVELGNTIYF. The DNA for the CDR3 is TGTGCCAGCAGTGTCGAGTTGGGAAACACCATATATTTT.

The chain couples TRBV6-1 to TRBJ2-1, with D maybe TRBD2 (5 bases). Germline loops: CDR1 MNHNS, CDR2 SASEGT. The CDR3 consists of 14 residues. With 0 bases removed from V and 5 bases from J, the gap between germline ends came to 8 bases. The CDR3 sequence is CASSEAGVNNEQFF. CDR3 sequence (DNA): TGTGCCAGCAGTGAAGCGGGAGTTAACAATGAGCAGTTCTTC.

The rearrangement joins TRBV6-5 to TRBJ2-5, with D uncertain. The ends were cut back, 8 bases at V and 4 bases at J, with 8 bases in the middle. The CDR3 is 11 amino acids. Germline V CDR1 and CDR2: MNHEY, SVGAGI. CDR3: CASLRGETQYF. The CDR3 DNA reads TGTGCCAGCCTTAGAGGAGAGACCCAGTACTTC.

The chain employs TRBV2 and TRBJ1-4, with 7 bases matching TRBD1. From germline, CDR1 is SNHLY and CDR2 FYNNEI. This CDR3 spans 13 amino acids. The V and J ends lost 7 bases and 5 bases, in that order; junction bases with no gene match: 4. The CDR3 nucleotides are TGTGCCAGCATGGACAGGCGGAATGAAAAACTGTTTTTT. It translates to CASMDRRNEKLFF.

V usage is TRBV19 and J usage is TRBJ1-6; TRBD1 aligns across 9 bases. CDR1 LNHDA and CDR2 SQIVND come from the germline V gene (reference sequence). The J segment lost 10 bases and the V segment lost 10 bases, leaving 5 bases of the junction unmatched. CDR3 length equals 12 residues. The CDR3 nucleotides are TGTGCCACCAGGACAGGGGCCTCACCCCTCCACTTT. Amino acid sequence: CATRTGASPLHF.

This rearrangement joins TRBV29-1 to TRBJ1-5; D remains ambiguous. The CDR3 has 13 residues. Germline CDR1 SQVTM, CDR2 ANQGSEA. The germline V and J ends were trimmed by 4 bases and 4 bases, with 11 bases remaining between them. CDR3 residues: CSVAVTANQPQHF. The CDR3, as DNA: TGCAGCGTTGCGGTCACAGCAAATCAGCCCCAGCATTTT.

The table lists this clone with a count of one. The genes are TRBV2 and TRBJ2-3, with 12 bases fitting TRBD2. Germline V lookup: CDR1 SNHLY, CDR2 FYNNEI. The CDR3 runs 18 residues. Trimming took 4 bases from V and 1 from J; bases not matched to a gene: 9. This CDR3 reads CASSADRRLAGGTDTQYF. The CDR3 DNA sequence: TGTGCCAGCAGTGCTGATCGCCGACTAGCGGGAGGCACAGATACGCAGTATTTT.